This T cell receptor (beta chain) stems from a study of shared clonotypes between healthy human individuals. Cells designated naive CD8 were CD45RO-negative and were positively selected for CCR7, with terminally differentiated effector memory CD45RA+ cells excluded. This CDR3 is 8 amino acids long. CDR1 SGDLS and CDR2 YYNGEE come from the germline V gene. Points on this clone: An end of the junction does not agree with germline; a read error may underlie this.

Assay: immunoSEQ multiplex PCR; the TCRdb copy retains only in-frame clones and omits some. Of around 600,000 clones in the sample, approximately 95% were seen once. The source of this sequence is a woman younger than 45 in good health. The J gene is TRBJ1-2, the V gene TRBV9, with D unresolved. The sample was naive CD8+ T cells sorted from blood. CDR3 protein: CASSFGYF. In DNA form, the CDR3 reads TGTGCCAGCAGCTTCGGATATTTC.